This TCR beta chain emerged from a study of cytomegalovirus exposure and HLA in healthy donors. On this clone itself: The antigen is not known.

PCR primers comprised 60 Vbeta and 13 Jbeta primers. Only in-frame clones appear in the TCRdb table, and some are missing; sequencing was by immunoSEQ multiplex PCR. The sample totals 200,000 to 250,000 clones. Findings of the study overall: In a later analysis, DRB1 alleles had the most associated TCRs; HLA-C alleles the fewest.

V gave up 5 bases and J gave up 2 bases; unmatched junction bases: 8. This CDR3 is 16 amino acids long. The germline gives CDR1 MNHEY, CDR2 SMNVEV (reference sequence). This chain joins TRBV27 and TRBJ2-1, with TRBD2 identical over 8 bases. Sequenced: PBMCs. The clonotype comes from a girl aged 2-10 years in good health and CMV-seropositive. In nucleotides, the CDR3 is TGTGCCAGCAGTATTTTTAGCGGGACCGCCTACAATGAGCAGTTCTTC. It is translated as CASSIFSGTAYNEQFF.